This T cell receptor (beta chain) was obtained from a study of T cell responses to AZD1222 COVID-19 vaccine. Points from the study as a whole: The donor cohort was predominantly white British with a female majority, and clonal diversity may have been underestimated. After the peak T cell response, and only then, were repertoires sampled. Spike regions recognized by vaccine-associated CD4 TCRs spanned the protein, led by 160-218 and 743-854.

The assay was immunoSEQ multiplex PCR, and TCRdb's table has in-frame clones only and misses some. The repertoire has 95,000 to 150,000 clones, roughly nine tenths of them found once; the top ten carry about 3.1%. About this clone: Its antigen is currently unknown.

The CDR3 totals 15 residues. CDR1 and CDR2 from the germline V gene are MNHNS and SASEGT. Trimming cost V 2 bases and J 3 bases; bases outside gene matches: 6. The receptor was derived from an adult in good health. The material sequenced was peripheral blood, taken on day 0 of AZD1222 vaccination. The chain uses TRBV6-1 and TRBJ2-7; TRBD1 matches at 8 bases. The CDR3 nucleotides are TGTGCCAGCAGTGAACAGACAGGGGCCGGCTACGAGCAGTACTTC. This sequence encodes CASSEQTGAGYEQYF.